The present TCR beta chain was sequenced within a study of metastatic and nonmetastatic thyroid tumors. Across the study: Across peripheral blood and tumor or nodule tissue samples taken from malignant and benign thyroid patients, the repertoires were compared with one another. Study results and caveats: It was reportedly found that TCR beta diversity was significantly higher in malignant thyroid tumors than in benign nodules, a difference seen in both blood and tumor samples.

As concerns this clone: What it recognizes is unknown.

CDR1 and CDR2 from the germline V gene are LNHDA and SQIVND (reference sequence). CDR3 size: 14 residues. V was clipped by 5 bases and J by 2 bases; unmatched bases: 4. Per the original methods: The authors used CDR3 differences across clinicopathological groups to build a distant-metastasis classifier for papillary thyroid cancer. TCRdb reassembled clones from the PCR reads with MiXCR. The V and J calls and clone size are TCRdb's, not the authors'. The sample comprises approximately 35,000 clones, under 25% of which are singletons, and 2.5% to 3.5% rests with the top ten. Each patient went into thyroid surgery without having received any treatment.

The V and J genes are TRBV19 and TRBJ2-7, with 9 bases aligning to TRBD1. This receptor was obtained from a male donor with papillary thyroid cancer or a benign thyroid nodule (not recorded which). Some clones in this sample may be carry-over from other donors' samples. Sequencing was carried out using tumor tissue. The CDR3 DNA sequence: TGTGCCAGTAGTGCCGGGACAGGGCCCTACGAGCAGTACTTC. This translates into CASSAGTGPYEQYF.